This T cell receptor (beta chain) was sequenced during a study of blood T cell repertoires in COVID-19. The CDR3 covers 13 residues. The V gene's germline CDR1 is SGDLS and CDR2 YYNGEE. Trimming cost V 3 bases and J 2 bases; bases outside gene matches: 1. Assay: immunoSEQ multiplex PCR; the TCRdb copy retains only in-frame clones and omits some. Among roughly 200,000 clones listed, approximately 87% were seen once. About this clone itself: Other DNA sequences in the same sample also yield this CDR3.

The material sequenced was peripheral blood. This chain uses TRBV9 with TRBJ2-7, with TRBD1 matching over 8 bases. This clonotype originated in a woman between 18 and 30 years old who had recovered from COVID-19. The CDR3 loop is CASSAGGAYEQYF. The DNA of the CDR3 is TGTGCCAGCAGCGCAGGGGGCGCCTACGAGCAGTACTTC.